The clone carrying this T cell receptor (beta chain) is a singleton in its sample. Study processing details: Amplifying reference gene primers gave estimates of nucleated cell counts. Produced via immunoSEQ multiplex PCR; TCRdb's table is partial and in-frame only. V and J calls plus clone size are reproduced from that table; the DNA served to infer D and trimming. Of 140,000 or so clones listed, approximately 90% were seen once; the top ten hold approximately 10%. Germline-derived CDR1 and CDR2 are SGHVS and FNYEAQ. This CDR3 region has 18 residues. V shed 5 bases, J shed 0 bases, and the junction held 15 bases outside the gene matches. The data were taken from a study of blood T cell repertoires in COVID-19. Study at large: The samples span acute and convalescent COVID-19 from the United States, Italy and Spain. Nucleic acid was either cDNA or gDNA, and it came from T cells, B-cell-depleted T cells, or PBMCs.

This receptor was taken from a woman older than 75 with acute or convalescent COVID-19. The sample taken for sequencing was peripheral blood. The chain has TRBV7-6 and TRBJ2-7; TRBD1 aligns across 8 bases. The CDR3 DNA reads as TGTGCCAGCAGCCAATCCCCACCGGGGACAGGAACCTCCTACGAGCAGTACTTC. Protein sequence: CASSQSPPGTGTSYEQYF.